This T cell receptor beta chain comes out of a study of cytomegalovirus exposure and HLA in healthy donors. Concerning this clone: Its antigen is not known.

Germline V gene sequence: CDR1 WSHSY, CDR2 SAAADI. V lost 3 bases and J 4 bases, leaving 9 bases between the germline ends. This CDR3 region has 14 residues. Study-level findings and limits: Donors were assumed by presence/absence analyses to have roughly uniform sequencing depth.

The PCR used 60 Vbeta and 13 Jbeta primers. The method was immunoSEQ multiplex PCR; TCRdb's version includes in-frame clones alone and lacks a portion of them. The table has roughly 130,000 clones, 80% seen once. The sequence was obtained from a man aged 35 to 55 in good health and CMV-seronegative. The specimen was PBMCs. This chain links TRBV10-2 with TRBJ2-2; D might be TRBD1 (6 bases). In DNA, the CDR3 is TGCGCCAGCAGTGAAACGGACAGCACCGGGGAGCTGTTTTTT. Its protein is CASSETDSTGELFF.